Listed below are T cell receptor beta chains from one sample, sequenced in a study of blood T cell repertoires in COVID-19. Clones were read by immunoSEQ multiplex PCR, and TCRdb kept only the in-frame ones, dropping some. The profile shows roughly 93,000 clones, approximately 90% of them singletons. The sample taken for sequencing was peripheral blood. The receptor source for this set is a man aged 45-60 years with acute or convalescent COVID-19. CDR3s include the opening cysteine and the closing phenylalanine or tryptophan. Each record gives: J gene, V gene, CDR3 protein.

j_gene: TRBJ1-5; v_gene: TRBV29-1; CDR3aa: CSVVHRDRGRNQPQHF
j_gene: TRBJ2-5; v_gene: TRBV7-9; CDR3aa: CASSLAVSSGNQETQYF
j_gene: TRBJ2-3; v_gene: TRBV6-6; CDR3aa: CASSALITSGGAFSSTDTQYF
j_gene: TRBJ2-3; v_gene: TRBV6-5; CDR3aa: CASLIIDTQYF
j_gene: TRBJ1-5; v_gene: TRBV9; CDR3aa: CASSVELQGTQPQHF
j_gene: TRBJ2-5; v_gene: TRBV30; CDR3aa: CAWSGGSFRETQYF
j_gene: TRBJ1-1; v_gene: TRBV3-1/TRBV3-2; CDR3aa: CASRGEVNTEAFF
j_gene: TRBJ1-1; v_gene: TRBV2; CDR3aa: CASSDGGGVWKAFF
j_gene: TRBJ1-5; v_gene: TRBV12-3/TRBV12-4; CDR3aa: CASNRQYNQPQHF
j_gene: TRBJ2-1; v_gene: TRBV7-3; CDR3aa: CASSPQGNSYNEQFF
j_gene: TRBJ1-3; v_gene: TRBV12-3/TRBV12-4; CDR3aa: CASSLDRNTIYF
j_gene: TRBJ1-6; v_gene: TRBV4-2; CDR3aa: CASSQGGEDSPLHF
j_gene: TRBJ2-1; v_gene: TRBV7-8; CDR3aa: CASSLLGDGGQFF
j_gene: TRBJ2-5; v_gene: TRBV30; CDR3aa: CAWSIEGDPRRTQYF
j_gene: TRBJ1-1; v_gene: TRBV19; CDR3aa: CASSMGRVGTEAFF
j_gene: TRBJ1-5; v_gene: TRBV12-3/TRBV12-4; CDR3aa: CASSTASNQPQHF
j_gene: TRBJ2-7; v_gene: TRBV7-9; CDR3aa: CASSLAQGAVYEQYF
j_gene: TRBJ1-1; v_gene: TRBV18; CDR3aa: CASSPQETQNTEAFF
j_gene: TRBJ2-2; v_gene: TRBV10-3; CDR3aa: CAISESTNPSHTGELFF
j_gene: TRBJ2-1; v_gene: TRBV6-5; CDR3aa: CASKQAYYNEQFF
j_gene: TRBJ1-4; v_gene: TRBV4-2; CDR3aa: CASSQGSRGANEKLFF
j_gene: TRBJ1-1; v_gene: TRBV21-1; CDR3aa: CASSKAGRGRTEAFF
j_gene: TRBJ1-2; v_gene: TRBV5-1; CDR3aa: CASSLDGGNYGYTF
j_gene: TRBJ2-5; v_gene: TRBV5-1; CDR3aa: CASSFRGDRVGETQYF